This T cell receptor (beta chain) was documented in a study of blood T cell repertoires in COVID-19. The overall study: The analysed material was cDNA or gDNA that came from T cells, B-cell-depleted T cells, or PBMCs.

CDR3 length: 16 residues. Germline-derived CDR1 and CDR2 are SEHNR and FQNEAQ (reference sequence). Unmatched junction bases numbered 18, after V lost 1 base and J lost 16 bases. Libraries were prepared by immunoSEQ multiplex PCR; TCRdb keeps only in-frame clonotypes and omits some of them. The sample consists of about 100,000 clones, about 86% of them appearing once. What was sequenced was peripheral blood. The rearrangement uses TRBV7-9 and TRBJ2-1; 8 positions agree with TRBD2. This TCR was sampled from a woman aged 60-75 years in a cohort sampled during active or convalescent COVID-19. CDR3 nucleotide sequence: TGTGCCAGCAGCTTAGGGTGGTCTAGCGGGCTCCCTTTCCTCTTCTTC. This encodes CASSLGWSSGLPFLFF.